This T cell receptor beta chain was documented in a study of blood T cell repertoires in COVID-19. On the study more broadly: Spain, Italy and the United States supplied samples that represented acute and convalescent COVID-19. Sources were T cells, B-cell-depleted T cells, or PBMCs; the material itself was cDNA or gDNA.

Losses at the gene ends were 4 bases for V and 5 bases for J; bases not matched to a gene: 14. The CDR3 has 16 residues. Germline V CDR1 and CDR2: SGDLS, YYNGEE. Profiled with immunoSEQ multiplex PCR; TCRdb holds only in-frame clones, not every one. The data show tens of thousands of clones, about 88% seen once. This TCR was sampled from a woman aged 80 or over with acute or convalescent COVID-19. This chain uses TRBV9 with TRBJ1-2; 7 bases align to TRBD1. Sequencing was performed on peripheral blood. The CDR3 is CASSFRDSPNLYGYTF. The DNA for the CDR3 is TGTGCCAGCAGCTTCCGGGACAGCCCAAATCTTTATGGCTACACCTTC.